A single sample gave rise to the 8 T cell receptor beta chains below, sequenced in a study of vaccination effects on CD4 cells after COVID-19. These receptors' antigens are unknown. Sequencing was performed with immunoSEQ multiplex PCR; in TCRdb, only in-frame clones are kept and a portion is missing. In the table there are about 55,000 clones, around 70% of which are singletons. Viral peptide pools were used in the ViraFEST assay to expand antigen-specific CD4+ T cells, and sequencing came afterward. Culture lasted about 11 days before CD4+ T cell isolation. Nucleocapsid antibodies were negative in the vaccine recipients, who had never had SARS-CoV-2 infection. Material: CD4+ T cells from PBMCs cultured with SARS-CoV-2 spike peptides, obtained before COVID-19 vaccination. The receptors shown here come from a human donor who received a COVID-19 vaccine.

The rearrangement joins TRBV4-1 to TRBJ1-1; D unresolved. V dropped 1 base and J dropped 0 bases, with 9 bases sitting between them. Germline V gives CDR1 MGHRA, CDR2 YSYEKL. This CDR3 has 15 residues. The CDR3 DNA sequence: TGCGCCAGCAGCCAAGGACCGACGATGAACACTGAAGCTTTCTTT. It encodes CASSQGPTMNTEAFF.

This sequence joins TRBV5-4 and TRBJ2-5; a possible D gene is TRBD2 (6 bases). CDR1 is SGHNT, CDR2 YYREEE, per germline (reference sequence). V was clipped by 5 bases and J by 3 bases, with 14 bases between them. The CDR3 is 14 residues long. CDR3 coding DNA: TGTGCCAGCAGTCAAAGCCCTAGCGAAGAGACCCAGTACTTC. Its translation is CASSQSPSEETQYF.

The gene calls are TRBV18 and TRBJ2-1; maybe TRBD1 (6 bases). This CDR3 is built from 15 residues. Germline V gene data show CDR1 as KGHSH and CDR2 as LQKENI. Between the trimmed V and J ends, which lost 2 bases and 4 bases, there was a span of 12 bases. The CDR3 nucleotides read TGTGCCAGCTCACCATGGTTAGGACAGTACAATGAGCAGTTCTTC. Protein sequence: CASSPWLGQYNEQFF.

In its sample, this clone was seen once. The chain couples TRBV6-5 to TRBJ1-6; D not resolved. The CDR3 is 12 amino acids. V lost 5 bases and J 6 bases, leaving 5 bases between the germline ends. Looked up from germline, CDR1 is MNHEY and CDR2 is SVGAGI. The CDR3 is CASSSPNSPLHF. For the CDR3, the DNA is TGTGCCAGCAGTAGCCCTAATTCACCCCTCCACTTT.

This sequence joins TRBV4-2 and TRBJ1-4; TRBD1 aligns across 7 bases. There are 15 residues in the CDR3. Trimming removed 1 base from V and 7 bases from J; junction bases left unmatched: 6. The germline CDR1 and CDR2 sequences are LGHNA and YNFKEQ. CDR3 amino acids: CASSQGNRGGEKLFF. CDR3 sequence (DNA): TGTGCCAGCAGCCAAGGGAACAGGGGAGGTGAAAAACTGTTTTTT.

V gene TRBV25-1 combines with J gene TRBJ2-5; D remains unclear. The CDR3 runs to 11 residues. Trimming pared 7 bases from V and 5 bases from J, leaving 8 bases between. CDR1 and CDR2 from the germline V gene are MGHDK and SYGVNS. The CDR3 region is CASKGRETQYF. The CDR3 nucleotides are TGTGCCAGCAAGGGCCGGGAGACCCAGTACTTC. The full variable domain, completed using reference TRBV25-1 and TRBJ2-5, is EADIYQTPRYLVIGTGKKITLECSQTMGHDKMYWYQQDPGMELHLIHYSYGVNSTEKGDLSSESTVSRIRTEHFPLTLESARPSHTSQYLCASKGRETQYFGPGTRLLVL.

The V and J genes are TRBV19 and TRBJ1-2, with 7 nucleotides matching TRBD1. V lost 6 bases to trimming and J lost 8 bases; unmatched junction nucleotides: 12. Germline V gene lookup returns CDR1 LNHDA and CDR2 SQIVND (reference sequence). The CDR3 covers 14 residues. In DNA form, the CDR3 reads TGTGCCAGTAGGCGACAGGGACATTCAGGCGGCTACACCTTC. Its translation is CASRRQGHSGGYTF.

The chain couples TRBV5-1 to TRBJ2-7, with TRBD2 matching 8 bases. CDR3 size: 17 residues. Germline V gene lookup returns CDR1 SGHRS and CDR2 YFSETQ. The junction had 12 bases not matched to a gene; V was cut back by 4 bases and J by 0 bases. CDR3: CASSLGVPGLGSYEQYF. CDR3 coding DNA: TGCGCCAGCAGCCTGGGAGTGCCGGGACTAGGCTCCTACGAGCAGTACTTC.